One TCR beta chain is described in this entry. Here immunoSEQ multiplex PCR was the method, and the copy in TCRdb shows in-frame clones only, minus some. The sample lists roughly 150,000 clones, approximately 82% occurring once. These data come from a study of blood T cell repertoires in COVID-19. Cohorts were assigned according to the clinical history that participants reported. CDR1 is MDHEN, CDR2 SYDVKM, per germline. Losses at the gene ends were 3 bases for V and 2 bases for J; bases not matched to a gene: 4. The CDR3 has 15 residues. This sequence originates from a man in his 60s who had recovered from COVID-19. Source material: PBMCs or T cells enriched from blood (not recorded which). V and J are TRBV28 and TRBJ1-5; 7 nucleotides agree with TRBD1. CDR3 in amino acids: CASSFHTGGNQPQHF. CDR3 coding DNA: TGTGCCAGCAGTTTTCATACAGGGGGCAATCAGCCCCAGCATTTT.